A selection of T cell receptor beta chains follows, all from one sample in a study of shared clonotypes between healthy human individuals. Clones were sequenced by immunoSEQ multiplex PCR, and TCRdb holds only the in-frame ones, with some missing. The sample lists 1,500,000 or so clones; roughly 97% were seen once. The sequenced sample consisted of naive CD4+ T cells sorted from blood. All receptors derive from a man younger than 40 in good health. Each CDR3 is given without its conserved first and last residue.

v_call,j_call,cdr3_aa
TRBV28,TRBJ2-5,ASSFMGVAGKETQY
TRBV28,TRBJ2-1,ASSLESADRAF
TRBV6-4,TRBJ2-2,ASSEIAGALVANTGELF
TRBV23-1,TRBJ1-2,ASSPDELNKPYYGYT
TRBV2,TRBJ2-1,ASSKPRTTEQF
TRBV28,TRBJ2-1,ASKGRTSYNEQF
TRBV27,TRBJ2-7,ASSLSWDGAYEQY
TRBV27,TRBJ1-2,ASGYRAHYGYT
TRBV7-3,TRBJ2-2,ASSLRVWARGDTGELF
TRBV29-1,TRBJ2-7,SATLRAPTRSYEQY
TRBV5-1,TRBJ2-1,ASSLWAGLSDKQF
TRBV20-1,TRBJ2-1,SARRTNEQF
TRBV18,TRBJ2-3,ASSSMAADTQY
TRBV6-1,TRBJ1-5,ASSESSRDQPQH
TRBV30,TRBJ2-7,AWRGGNYEQY
TRBV7-3,TRBJ2-1,ASSYREGSYNEQF
TRBV12-2,TRBJ1-2,DRTGDTNYGYT
TRBV5-4,TRBJ1-5,ASSLSGNQPQH
TRBV30,TRBJ2-2,AWSLSRVNTGELF
TRBV11-2,TRBJ2-7,ASSLVPGTLSYEQY
TRBV7-8,TRBJ2-2,ASSLGADTGELF
TRBV7-2,TRBJ2-7,ASSLALAGEAYEQY